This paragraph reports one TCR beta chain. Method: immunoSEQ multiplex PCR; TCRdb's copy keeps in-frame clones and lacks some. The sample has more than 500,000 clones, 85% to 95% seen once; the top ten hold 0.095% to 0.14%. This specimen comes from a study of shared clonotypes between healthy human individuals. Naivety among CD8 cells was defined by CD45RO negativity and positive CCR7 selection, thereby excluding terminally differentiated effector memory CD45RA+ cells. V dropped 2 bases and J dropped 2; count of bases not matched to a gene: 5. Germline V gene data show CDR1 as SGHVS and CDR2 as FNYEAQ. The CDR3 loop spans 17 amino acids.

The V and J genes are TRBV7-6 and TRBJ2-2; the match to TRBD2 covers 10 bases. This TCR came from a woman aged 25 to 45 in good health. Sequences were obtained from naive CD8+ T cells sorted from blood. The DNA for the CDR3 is TGTGCCAGCAGCTTAAAAGCGGGAGGGGTTAACACCGGGGAGCTGTTTTTT. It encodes CASSLKAGGVNTGELFF.